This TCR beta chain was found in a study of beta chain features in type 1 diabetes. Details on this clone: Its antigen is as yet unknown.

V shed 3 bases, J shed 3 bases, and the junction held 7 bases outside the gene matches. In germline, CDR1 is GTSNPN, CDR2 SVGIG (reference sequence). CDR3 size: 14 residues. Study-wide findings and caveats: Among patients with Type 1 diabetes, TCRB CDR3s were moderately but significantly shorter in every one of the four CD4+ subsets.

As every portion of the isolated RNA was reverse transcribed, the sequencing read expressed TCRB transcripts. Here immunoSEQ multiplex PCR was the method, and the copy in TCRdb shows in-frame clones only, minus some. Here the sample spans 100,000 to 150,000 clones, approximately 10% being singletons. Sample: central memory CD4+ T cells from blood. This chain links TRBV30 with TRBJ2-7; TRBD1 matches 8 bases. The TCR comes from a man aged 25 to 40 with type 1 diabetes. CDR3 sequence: CAWRGRDRSYEQYF. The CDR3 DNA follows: TGTGCCTGGAGGGGCCGGGACAGGAGCTACGAGCAGTACTTC. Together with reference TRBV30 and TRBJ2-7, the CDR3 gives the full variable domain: SQTIHQWPATLVQPVGSPLSLECTVEGTSNPNLYWYRQAAGRGLQLLFYSVGIGQISSEVPQNLSASRPQDRQFILSSKKLLLSDSGFYLCAWRGRDRSYEQYFGPGTRLTVT.